What follows are 5 T cell receptor beta chains derived from one specimen sequenced in a study of blood T cell repertoires in COVID-19. The method was immunoSEQ multiplex PCR; TCRdb's version includes in-frame clones alone and lacks a portion of them. Altogether under 80,000 clones are present, around 87% being singletons, with the ten largest covering more than 12%. The sample was peripheral blood. The receptors originated from a human donor in a cohort sampled during active COVID-19.

Only one count was recorded for this clone. The chain uses TRBV18 and TRBJ1-6, with 10 bases matching TRBD1. V gave up 6 bases and J gave up 7 bases; unmatched junction bases: 3. This CDR3 comprises 14 residues. Germline CDR1 and CDR2: KGHSH and LQKENI. CDR3 in DNA: TGTGCCAGCTCGCGACAGGGGGCCAATTCACCCCTCCACTTT. Translated: CASSRQGANSPLHF.

The chain joins TRBV9 to TRBJ2-4; D perhaps matches TRBD1 (5 bases). V was pared by 0 bases and J by 3 bases, with 10 bases between. The germline V gene has CDR1 SGDLS and CDR2 YYNGEE. CDR3 length: 15 amino acids. The CDR3 region is CASSVAGDSKNIQYF. The CDR3 DNA follows: TGTGCCAGCAGCGTAGCCGGCGACAGCAAAAACATTCAGTACTTC.

The chain links TRBV27 to TRBJ1-1, with D possibly being TRBD1 (6 bases). Per the germline V gene, CDR1 is MNHEY and CDR2 is SMNVEV (reference sequence). V gave up 8 bases and J gave up 2 bases, with 27 bases separating them. This CDR3 is built from 18 residues. The CDR3: CASGITVRGRRGNTEAFF. For the CDR3, the DNA is TGTGCCAGCGGTATCACGGTCAGGGGACGACGGGGTAACACTGAAGCTTTCTTT.

V and J are TRBV24-1 and TRBJ2-3, with D perhaps TRBD2 (6 bases). Germline V lookup: CDR1 KGHDR, CDR2 SFDVKD. The CDR3 is 17 amino acids. Trimming left V 6 bases short and J 2 bases short, with 20 bases between. The CDR3 DNA is TGTGCCACCAGTTGGGGGGTCTGGCCCGTGGACACAGATACGCAGTATTTT. Protein product: CATSWGVWPVDTDTQYF.

V gene TRBV7-9 combines with J gene TRBJ1-1; TRBD1 matches 9 bases. Germline lookup yields CDR1 SEHNR and CDR2 FQNEAQ (reference sequence). This CDR3 contains 16 residues. The V segment lost 1 base and the J segment 1 base; nucleotides outside the gene matches: 4. Here the CDR3 DNA reads TGTGCCAGCAGCTTAGGGGACAGGGAATCGAACACTGAAGCTTTCTTT. Amino acid sequence: CASSLGDRESNTEAFF.